This entry lists 32 T cell receptor beta chains sequenced from one sample in a study of ipilimumab plus nivolumab after autologous stem cell transplantation. Only in-frame clones appear in the TCRdb table, and some are missing; sequencing was by immunoSEQ multiplex PCR. This table has about 83,000 clones, about 83% appearing once. Source: PBMCs, taken in a trial of ipilimumab plus nivolumab as post-transplant consolidation. The receptors come from a male donor with diffuse large B-cell lymphoma.

J is TRBJ2-7 and V is TRBV19, with TRBD2 matching 8 bases. The CDR3 sequence is 14 residues long. CDR1 and CDR2 (germline): LNHDA, SQIVND (reference sequence). The ends lost 2 bases at V and 2 bases at J; junction bases unmatched: 2. The CDR3 coding sequence is TGTGCCAGTAGTATACTAGCGGGCCCCTACGAGCAGTACTTC. Encoded protein: CASSILAGPYEQYF.

The rearrangement uses TRBV7-9 and TRBJ1-2; 9 bases match TRBD1. CDR1 is SEHNR, CDR2 FQNEAQ, per germline (reference sequence). V shed 5 bases, J shed 2 bases, and the junction held 6 bases outside the gene matches. This CDR3 has 15 amino acids. The CDR3 DNA follows: TGTGCCAGCAGCCCACGGACAGGGGTGAACTATGGCTACACCTTC. Translated, it gives CASSPRTGVNYGYTF. The whole variable domain, remainder taken from reference TRBV7-9 and TRBJ1-2, is DTGVSQNPRHKITKRGQNVTFRCDPISEHNRLYWYRQTLGQGPEFLTYFQNEAQLEKSRLLSDRFSAERPKGSFSTLEIQRTEQGDSAMYLCASSPRTGVNYGYTFGSGTRLTVV.

This chain links TRBV6-1 with TRBJ1-2; possibly TRBD1 for D (6 bases). This CDR3 is 15 amino acids long. V lost 7 bases, J lost 5 bases, and 20 bases lay in between. The germline gives CDR1 MNHNS, CDR2 SASEGT. CDR3 bases: TGTGCCAGCAATGGGGGGGCAAGAGGTCGGTATGGCTACACCTTC. Encoded protein: CASNGGARGRYGYTF.

The rearrangement links TRBV6-6 to TRBJ2-4; D uncertain. Germline values: CDR1 MNHNY, CDR2 SVGAGI (reference sequence). Trimming stripped 6 bases from V and 0 bases from J, with 15 bases between. The CDR3 is 16 residues long. The CDR3 sequence: CASSTDTSVAKNIQYF. The CDR3 DNA sequence: TGTGCCAGCAGCACTGACACCTCTGTAGCCAAAAACATTCAGTACTTC.

This chain connects TRBV4-1 to TRBJ2-5, with D maybe TRBD1 (6 bases). Germline values: CDR1 MGHRA, CDR2 YSYEKL. CDR3 length: 15 residues. Trimming cost V 0 bases and J 4 bases, with 12 bases left between them. CDR3 nucleotides: TGCGCCAGCAGCCAAGATCTTACAGGGCTAGAGACCCAGTACTTC. Amino acid sequence: CASSQDLTGLETQYF.

The CDR3 reads CASSLEPSAGQETQYF. The CDR3 DNA reads as TGCGCCAGCAGCTTGGAGCCATCCGCGGGACAAGAGACCCAGTACTTC. V usage is TRBV5-1 and J usage is TRBJ2-5; D is perhaps TRBD2 (6 bases). This CDR3 spans 16 amino acids. The ends were cut back, 0 bases at V and 2 bases at J, with 14 bases in the middle. Germline V gene lookup returns CDR1 SGHRS and CDR2 YFSETQ.

The chain recombines TRBV6-1 with TRBJ2-7; D is uncertain. The CDR3 covers 11 residues. Trimming cost V 5 bases and J 4 bases, with 6 bases left between them. Germline V lookup: CDR1 MNHNS, CDR2 SASEGT. The CDR3 DNA reads TGTGCCAGCAGTCTTCGGTACGAGCAGTACTTC. Protein product: CASSLRYEQYF.

This chain uses TRBV20-1 with TRBJ2-3; D call uncertain. The CDR3 has 11 amino acids. Germline assignment: CDR1 DFQATT and CDR2 SNEGSKA (reference sequence). The V and J ends lost 3 bases and 6 bases respectively, with 7 bases between them. The CDR3 is CSARFADTQYF. In DNA form, the CDR3 reads TGCAGTGCTAGGTTCGCGGATACGCAGTATTTT.

V is TRBV15 and J is TRBJ2-5, with 11 bases identical to TRBD2. The CDR3 is 17 residues long. The ends lost 0 bases at V and 4 bases at J; junction bases unmatched: 7. Germline V gene sequence: CDR1 LNHNV, CDR2 YYDKDF (reference sequence). The CDR3 DNA follows: TGTGCCACCAGCAGAGATCCAGGACTAGCGGGCGGAGAGACCCAGTACTTC. This encodes CATSRDPGLAGGETQYF.

The chain couples TRBV20-1 to TRBJ2-3, with D unclear. V was shortened by 3 bases and J by 4 bases, with 2 bases between the two germline ends. The germline V gene encodes CDR1 DFQATT and CDR2 SNEGSKA (reference sequence). This CDR3 is built from 10 residues. CDR3 sequence (DNA): TGCAGTGCTAGCCCAGATACGCAGTATTTT. Amino acid sequence: CSASPDTQYF.

The V gene is TRBV29-1, the J gene TRBJ2-5, with D hard to call. The germline V gene encodes CDR1 SQVTM and CDR2 ANQGSEA. V lost 5 bases and J 5 bases, leaving 15 bases between the germline ends. The CDR3 totals 13 residues. The CDR3 DNA follows: TGCAGCGTTCTGAGGTTGGGGTCGGAGACCCAGTACTTC. As protein: CSVLRLGSETQYF.

V gene TRBV6-6 combines with J gene TRBJ2-7; TRBD1 agrees at 9 bases. The germline gives CDR1 MNHNY, CDR2 SVGAGI (reference sequence). V gave up 4 bases and J gave up 3 bases; unmatched junction bases: 10. This CDR3 has 16 residues. The CDR3 is CASSSYGDRVSYEQYF. CDR3 DNA: TGTGCCAGCAGTTCCTATGGGGACAGGGTAAGCTACGAGCAGTACTTC.

This clone was seen more than once but under ten times. V usage is TRBV19 and J usage is TRBJ1-1, with D hard to call. The CDR3 covers 13 residues. V lost 1 base, J lost 8 bases, and 11 bases lay in between. Germline V lookup: CDR1 LNHDA, CDR2 SQIVND (reference sequence). In DNA, the CDR3 is TGTGCCAGTAGTATAGTTATCCCTGGGGAAGCTTTCTTT. Protein product: CASSIVIPGEAFF. Combining the CDR3 with reference TRBV19 and TRBJ1-1 gives the whole variable domain DGGITQSPKYLFRKEGQNVTLSCEQNLNHDAMYWYRQDPGQGLRLIYYSQIVNDFQKGDIAEGYSVSREKKESFPLTVTSAQKNPTAFYLCASSIVIPGEAFFGQGTRLTVV.

The V call is TRBV11-3, the J call TRBJ2-1; 7 bases agree with TRBD2. Germline CDR1 and CDR2: SGHNT and YENEEA. V was pared by 8 bases and J by 5 bases, with 3 bases of the junction left unmatched. The CDR3 runs to 12 residues. DNA of the CDR3: TGTGCCAGCGGTGGGGGGGACAATGAGCAGTTCTTC. This encodes CASGGGDNEQFF.

The chain couples TRBV29-1 to TRBJ2-1, with a weak D call TRBD2 (7 bases). Trimming stripped 4 bases from V and 4 bases from J, with 14 bases between. CDR3 length equals 14 residues. CDR1 and CDR2 from the germline V gene are SQVTM and ANQGSEA. This CDR3 reads CSVAGGGRYNEQFF. The CDR3 nucleotides read TGCAGCGTTGCTGGGGGGGGCCGGTACAATGAGCAGTTCTTC.

This chain joins TRBV5-4 and TRBJ1-2; D may be TRBD1 (6 bases). Per the germline V gene, CDR1 is SGHNT and CDR2 is YYREEE (reference sequence). The CDR3 is 15 residues long. Trimming pared 0 bases from V and 4 bases from J, leaving 13 bases between. The CDR3 region is CASSLVGGRFYGYTF. CDR3 bases: TGTGCCAGCAGCTTGGTGGGGGGGCGGTTCTATGGCTACACCTTC. Based on the CDR3 plus reference TRBV5-4 and TRBJ1-2, the full variable domain is ETGVTQSPTHLIKTRGQQVTLRCSSQSGHNTVSWYQQALGQGPQFIFQYYREEENGRGNFPPRFSGLQFPNYSSELNVNALELDDSALYLCASSLVGGRFYGYTFGSGTRLTVV.

The chain links TRBV7-9 to TRBJ1-5; D unclear. This CDR3 has 14 amino acids. Germline-derived CDR1 and CDR2 are SEHNR and FQNEAQ (reference sequence). V lost 3 bases to trimming and J lost 3 bases, with 9 bases between them. CDR3: CASSFLGFNQPQHF. The CDR3 DNA reads as TGTGCCAGCAGCTTCTTAGGGTTCAATCAGCCCCAGCATTTT.

CDR3 region: CASSWGQGAGGSYNSPLHF. CDR3 in DNA: TGTGCCAGCAGTTGGGGACAGGGGGCGGGAGGCTCCTATAATTCACCCCTCCACTTT. This chain links TRBV27 with TRBJ1-6; TRBD1 aligns across 12 bases. The CDR3 contains 19 residues. Germline V gives CDR1 MNHEY, CDR2 SMNVEV (reference sequence). The trim removed 4 bases at V and 0 bases at J, leaving 7 bases unmatched.

This chain connects TRBV11-2 to TRBJ2-2; D gene uncertain. Looked up from germline, CDR1 is SGHAT and CDR2 is FQNNGV. The CDR3 is 15 amino acids. V dropped 0 bases and J dropped 0 bases, with 5 bases sitting between them. The DNA for the CDR3 is TGTGCCAGCAGCTTAGACCTTTCGAACACCGGGGAGCTGTTTTTT. Amino acid sequence: CASSLDLSNTGELFF.

The V gene is TRBV19, the J gene TRBJ2-1, with D maybe TRBD2 (6 bases). The V gene lost 3 bases and the J gene lost 0 bases, with 6 bases spanning the gap. The CDR3 loop spans 14 amino acids. Germline CDR1 is LNHDA and CDR2 is SQIVND (reference sequence). CDR3 DNA sequence: TGTGCCAGTAGTATCGGGAGCTCCTACAATGAGCAGTTCTTC. Protein product: CASSIGSSYNEQFF.

This chain joins TRBV5-1 and TRBJ1-2, with a weak D call TRBD1 (6 bases). CDR3 size: 15 residues. Deletions cut 0 bases from V and 8 bases from J, with 17 bases between. The germline V gene has CDR1 SGHRS and CDR2 YFSETQ. In DNA form, the CDR3 reads TGCGCCAGCAGCTTGGTAGGAGGGGGAGCTGAAGGCTACACCTTC. This sequence encodes CASSLVGGGAEGYTF.

The gene calls are TRBV21-1 and TRBJ1-5; the DNA was not compared with TRBD1, the D call given in the table. TRBV21-1 is an annotated pseudogene. This CDR3 comprises 15 residues. This CDR3 is CASSTTGGLIQPQHF. CDR3 nucleotides: TGTGCCAGCAGCACTACAGGGGGCCTCATTCAGCCCCAGCATTTT.

This chain links TRBV12-5 with TRBJ1-2, with TRBD1 matching over 10 bases. Per germline, CDR1 LGHNT and CDR2 FRNRAP. The CDR3 loop spans 12 amino acids. Germline trimming cut 6 bases from V and 9 bases from J; bases unmatched to any gene: 4. The CDR3 loop reads CASGTGGWSYTF. Written as DNA, the CDR3 is TGTGCTAGTGGGACAGGGGGCTGGAGCTACACCTTC.

The chain couples TRBV14 to TRBJ2-5; D is undetermined. This CDR3 is built from 12 residues. The germline gives CDR1 SGHDN, CDR2 FVKESK. The V end was cut by 1 base, the J end by 6 bases, with 6 bases between. As DNA, the CDR3 is TGTGCCAGCAGCCAAGGTGGCAAGACCCAGTACTTC. Encoded protein: CASSQGGKTQYF.

The genes are TRBV4-1 and TRBJ2-1; 7 bases are shared with TRBD2. J was trimmed by 6 bases and V by 0 bases; bases with no gene match: 8. There are 16 residues in the CDR3. Germline V CDR1 and CDR2: MGHRA, YSYEKL. The CDR3 protein is CASSQDEGGEGNEQFF. DNA of the CDR3: TGCGCCAGCAGCCAAGATGAAGGCGGGGAGGGCAATGAGCAGTTCTTC.

The rearrangement uses TRBV5-6 and TRBJ2-3; TRBD2 agrees at 13 bases. The germline gives CDR1 SGHDT, CDR2 YYEEEE. CDR3 length: 19 amino acids. Trimming removed 1 base from V and 0 bases from J; junction bases left unmatched: 8. CDR3 in DNA: TGTGCCAGCAGCTTGTTTGGGACTAGCGGGGTCAGTAGCACAGATACGCAGTATTTT. Its protein product is CASSLFGTSGVSSTDTQYF.

V and J are TRBV10-3 and TRBJ1-2; D gene unclear. The CDR3 has 13 residues. The germline V gene encodes CDR1 ENHRY and CDR2 SYGVKD. V was pared by 3 bases and J by 2 bases, with 7 bases between. CDR3 coding DNA: TGTGCCATCAGTGAAAACGGGAACTATGGCTACACCTTC. It encodes CAISENGNYGYTF.

This rearrangement joins TRBV5-4 to TRBJ2-3; D might be TRBD2 (5 bases). The germline gives CDR1 SGHNT, CDR2 YYREEE (reference sequence). The CDR3 is 15 residues long. Trimming took off 2 bases at V and 4 bases at J, with 14 bases between the two ends. In nucleotides, the CDR3 is TGTGCCAGCAGCTTTGGAGGTGGTGGTTCAGATACGCAGTATTTT. Translated: CASSFGGGGSDTQYF.

V usage is TRBV18 and J usage is TRBJ1-2; a weak D match, TRBD1 (6 bases). CDR3 length: 16 amino acids. The germline V gene has CDR1 KGHSH and CDR2 LQKENI. The V gene lost 3 bases and the J gene lost 9 bases, with 23 bases spanning the gap. CDR3 residues: CASSPGTGGLSGSYTF. CDR3 DNA sequence: TGTGCCAGCTCACCCGGAACCGGGGGGCTCTCTGGGAGCTACACCTTC.

This clone has a single count. This sequence joins TRBV7-9 and TRBJ1-2, with 8 bases fitting TRBD1. CDR3 length equals 16 residues. Germline CDR1 reads SEHNR; CDR2 reads FQNEAQ (reference sequence). J was trimmed by 5 bases and V by 4 bases; bases with no gene match: 12. This CDR3 is CASSSPPRGHRYGYTF. DNA of the CDR3: TGTGCCAGCAGCTCCCCCCCCAGGGGGCATAGATATGGCTACACCTTC.

V and J are TRBV2 and TRBJ2-3, with TRBD1 as a possible D gene (6 bases). V shed 4 bases and J shed 7 bases, with 12 bases lying between them. Germline CDR1 SNHLY, CDR2 FYNNEI. The CDR3 sequence is 13 residues long. This chain's CDR3 is CASSGTEGNTQYF. The CDR3 coding sequence is TGTGCCAGCAGTGGGACAGAAGGGAATACGCAGTATTTT.

The chain recombines TRBV13 with TRBJ2-7, with 9 bases lining up with TRBD1. V lost 5 bases and J lost 2; bases outside the gene matches: 4. Germline V lookup: CDR1 PRHDT, CDR2 FYEKMQ (reference sequence). This CDR3 is 14 amino acids long. CDR3 DNA sequence: TGTGCCAGCAGCCCCCGGGACAGGGCCTACGAGCAGTACTTC. Amino acids: CASSPRDRAYEQYF.